This T cell receptor (beta chain) was captured in a study of cytomegalovirus exposure and HLA in healthy donors. With regard to this clone: Its specificity is unknown.

Primers: 60 Vbeta forward and 13 Jbeta reverse. Assay used: immunoSEQ multiplex PCR; TCRdb lists only in-frame clones, some missing. The data hold more than 130,000 clones, with around 76% observed a single time. Broader study findings: What a later analysis reportedly showed was that an Asian-associated ancestry cluster had fewer N-insertions than the approximately 700-donor mean. Overall, around 160 TCR beta chains were annotated as cytomegalovirus-associated.

The CDR3 is 14 amino acids. V lost 5 bases to trimming and J lost 4 bases, with 13 bases between them. Germline V gene lookup returns CDR1 SGHNT and CDR2 YENEEA. The chain joins TRBV11-3 to TRBJ2-3, with D tentatively TRBD2 (6 bases). The clonotype was recovered from a male donor in good health and CMV-seronegative. The specimen was PBMCs. CDR3 sequence reads: CASSPPGEPDTQYF. Written as DNA, the CDR3 is TGTGCCAGCAGCCCCCCGGGAGAGCCAGATACGCAGTATTTT.